This T cell receptor beta chain was captured by sequencing in a study of T cell repertoires in cytomegalovirus infection. Study as a whole: An indication of both CMV infection and matching HLA type came from public TCR beta signatures. The study's findings and limits: Cumulative frequency of public TCR beta families picked out carriers of CMV plus the relevant HLA. Predominance within the ex vivo response was attributable to HLA-C-restricted CMV-specific TCR beta clonotypes.

Note on this clonotype: Its antigen remains unidentified.

Using its own MiXCR run on the reads, TCRdb lists one record per CDR3 protein. The sample records around 550,000 distinct CDR3 sequences, around 27% being singletons. The TCR sequence derives from a human donor in good health (CMV status not recorded). Some clones in this sample may be carry-over from other donors' samples. The sequencing input was PBMCs.

In DNA form, the CDR3 reads TGCAGTGCTAGGGTACAGAGCTACGAGCAGTACTTC. This translates into CSARVQSYEQYF. This chain connects TRBV20-1 to TRBJ2-7; D is ambiguous. V shed 3 bases and J shed 3 bases, with 9 bases lying between them. The CDR3 is 12 residues long. Germline CDR1 DFQATT, CDR2 SNEGSKA (reference sequence).